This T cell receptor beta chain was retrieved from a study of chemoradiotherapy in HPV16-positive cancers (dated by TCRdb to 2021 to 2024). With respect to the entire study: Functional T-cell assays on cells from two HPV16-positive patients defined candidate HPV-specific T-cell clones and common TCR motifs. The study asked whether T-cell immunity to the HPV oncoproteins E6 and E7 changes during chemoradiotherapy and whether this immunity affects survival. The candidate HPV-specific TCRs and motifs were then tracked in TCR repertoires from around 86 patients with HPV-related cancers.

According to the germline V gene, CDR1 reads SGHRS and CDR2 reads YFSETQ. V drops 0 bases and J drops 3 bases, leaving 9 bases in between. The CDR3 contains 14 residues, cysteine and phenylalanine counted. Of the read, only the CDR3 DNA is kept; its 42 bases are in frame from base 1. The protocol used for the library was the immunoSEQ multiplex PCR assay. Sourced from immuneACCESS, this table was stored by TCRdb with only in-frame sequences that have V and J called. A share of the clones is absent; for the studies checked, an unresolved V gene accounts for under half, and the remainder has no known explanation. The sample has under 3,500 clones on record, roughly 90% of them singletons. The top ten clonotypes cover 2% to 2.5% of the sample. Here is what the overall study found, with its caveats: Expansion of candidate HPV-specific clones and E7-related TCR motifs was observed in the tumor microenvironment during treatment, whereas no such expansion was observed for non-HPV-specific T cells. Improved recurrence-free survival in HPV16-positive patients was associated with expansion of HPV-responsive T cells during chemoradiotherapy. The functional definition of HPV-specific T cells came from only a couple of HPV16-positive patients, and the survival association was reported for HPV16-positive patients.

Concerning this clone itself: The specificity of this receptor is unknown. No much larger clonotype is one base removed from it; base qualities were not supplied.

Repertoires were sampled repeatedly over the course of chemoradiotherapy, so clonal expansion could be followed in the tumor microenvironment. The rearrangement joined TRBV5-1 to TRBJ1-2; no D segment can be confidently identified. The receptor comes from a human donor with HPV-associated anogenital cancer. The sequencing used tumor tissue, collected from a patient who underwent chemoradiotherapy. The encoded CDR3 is CASSLEGTDYGYTF. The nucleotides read TGCGCCAGCAGCTTGGAGGGAACGGACTATGGCTACACCTTC. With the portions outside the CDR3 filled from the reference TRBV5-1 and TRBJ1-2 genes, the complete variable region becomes KAGVTQTPRYLIKTRGQQVTLSCSPISGHRSVSWYQQTPGQGLQFLFEYFSETQRNKGNFPGRFSGRQFSNSRSEMNVSTLELGDSALYLCASSLEGTDYGYTFGSGTRLTVV.